The 15 T cell receptor beta chains below all came from one sample that was sequenced in a study of response to subunit inactivated influenza vaccine. TCRdb reprocessed the RT-PCR reads via MiXCR and lists one record per CDR3 protein. The table lists about 520,000 distinct CDR3 sequences, about 25% of them singletons. The source was CD4+ T cells sorted from PBMCs, collected around 5 days after vaccination. All receptors come from a man between 45 and 60 years old who received an inactivated influenza vaccine.

This clonotype was seen more than once but under ten times. This chain joins TRBV9 and TRBJ2-3, with a weak D call TRBD1 (6 bases). V was trimmed by 2 bases and J by 6 bases, leaving 7 bases between them. The CDR3 is 12 residues long. CDR1 is SGDLS and CDR2 is YYNGEE in the germline V gene. The CDR3 reads CASSVRGDTQYF. The CDR3 nucleotides read TGTGCCAGCAGCGTTAGGGGGGATACGCAGTATTTT.

This clonotype was counted between two and nine times. V usage is TRBV29-1 and J usage is TRBJ1-2, with D maybe TRBD1 (5 bases). There are 10 residues in the CDR3. Trimming removed 6 bases at V and 6 bases at J, with 8 bases between. Germline CDR1 is SQVTM and CDR2 is ANQGSEA. CDR3 bases: TGCAGCGTATCCAGGGATGGCTACACCTTC. Its protein product is CSVSRDGYTF. The variable domain in full, with the rest retrieved from reference TRBV29-1 and TRBJ1-2, is SAVISQKPSRDICQRGTSLTIQCQVDSQVTMMFWYRQQPGQSLTLIATANQGSEATYESGFVIDKFPISRPNLTFSTLTVSNMSPEDSSIYLCSVSRDGYTFGSGTRLTVV.

This chain connects TRBV7-9 to TRBJ2-5, with D perhaps matching TRBD2 (6 bases). This CDR3 region has 17 residues. Trimming left V 3 bases short and J 2 bases short, with 19 bases between. Per germline, CDR1 SEHNR and CDR2 FQNEAQ (reference sequence). Written as DNA, the CDR3 is TGTGCCAGCAGCTTCGGCGTTGTAGCGGATCTGCAAGAGACCCAGTACTTC. Amino acid sequence: CASSFGVVADLQETQYF.

The J gene is TRBJ1-2, the V gene TRBV28; no reliable D call. The V end was cut by 2 bases, the J end by 3 bases, with 22 bases between. CDR3 length: 18 amino acids. CDR1 and CDR2 from the germline V gene are MDHEN and SYDVKM. The DNA of the CDR3 is TGTGCCAGCAGTTTAGGTCCTAGTTTAGCCGGGGAGGACTATGGCTACACCTTC. The encoded protein is CASSLGPSLAGEDYGYTF.

This clonotype appeared a few times. The chain employs TRBV5-1 and TRBJ2-2; D remains unclear. Germline V lookup: CDR1 SGHRS, CDR2 YFSETQ. The CDR3 is 17 residues long. Trimming removed 0 bases at V and 0 bases at J, with 12 bases between. CDR3 DNA sequence: TGCGCCAGCAGCTTGGCCGGCGTCGGAGCGAACACCGGGGAGCTGTTTTTT. It specifies CASSLAGVGANTGELFF.

The chain joins TRBV7-2 to TRBJ2-7; the match to TRBD1 covers 8 bases. The CDR3 sequence is 15 residues long. V trimming: 5 bases; J trimming: 2 bases; junction bases outside the gene matches: 8. Per germline, CDR1 SGHTA and CDR2 FQGNSA. The CDR3 is CASSPQGAYPYEQYF. Here the CDR3 DNA reads TGTGCCAGCAGCCCCCAGGGGGCCTACCCCTACGAGCAGTACTTC.

This clonotype was counted between two and nine times. The V gene is TRBV15, the J gene TRBJ1-2; D is unresolved. Germline V lookup: CDR1 LNHNV, CDR2 YYDKDF (reference sequence). The CDR3 has 13 amino acids. V was trimmed by 4 bases and J by 10 bases, leaving 16 bases between them. The CDR3 sequence: CATSIPVGEDYTF. The CDR3 DNA follows: TGTGCCACCAGCATCCCGGTCGGGGAAGACTACACCTTC.

The chain is built from TRBV20-1 and TRBJ2-7, with D tentatively TRBD1 (5 bases). Germline values: CDR1 DFQATT, CDR2 SNEGSKA (reference sequence). Trimming cost V 0 bases and J 0 bases, with 12 bases left between them. The CDR3 runs to 15 residues. The DNA for the CDR3 is TGCAGTGCTAGAGATTTGGACACCTTCTCCTACGAGCAGTACTTC. Translated, it gives CSARDLDTFSYEQYF.

The chain recombines TRBV7-2 with TRBJ1-3, with TRBD1 as a possible D gene (6 bases). The V and J ends lost 0 bases and 0 bases respectively, with 12 bases between them. CDR3 size: 17 residues. The V gene's germline CDR1 is SGHTA and CDR2 FQGNSA. The CDR3: CASSLAGGLSSGNTIYF. In DNA form, the CDR3 reads TGTGCCAGCAGCTTAGCCGGGGGCTTGAGCTCTGGAAACACCATATATTTT.

V is TRBV5-1 and J is TRBJ2-5, with 7 bases that match TRBD2. J gave up 2 bases and V 5 bases, and 9 bases lay outside the gene matches. Germline loops: CDR1 SGHRS, CDR2 YFSETQ. This CDR3 region has 15 residues. The chain's CDR3 is CASRPAGNVQETQYF. The CDR3 nucleotides are TGCGCCAGCAGACCAGCGGGGAATGTTCAAGAGACCCAGTACTTC.

This clonotype was observed a single time. The chain couples TRBV3-1 to TRBJ2-7; D is ambiguous. The CDR3 sequence is 15 residues long. Germline assignment: CDR1 LGHDT and CDR2 YNNKEL (reference sequence). The V end lost 1 base, the J end lost 2 bases, and 12 bases lay between the germline ends. For the CDR3, the DNA is TGTGCCAGCAGCCAAGGCCCGTCCGTTCCCTACGAGCAGTACTTC. Translation: CASSQGPSVPYEQYF.

The chain joins TRBV15 to TRBJ2-2; D is perhaps TRBD2 (6 bases). This CDR3 spans 15 amino acids. Germline values: CDR1 LNHNV, CDR2 YYDKDF (reference sequence). Trimming cost V 0 bases and J 6 bases, with 11 bases left between them. The CDR3: CATSREGPGAGELFF. The CDR3 DNA sequence: TGTGCCACCAGCAGAGAGGGCCCGGGGGCCGGGGAGCTGTTTTTT.

This clonotype came up a few times. The V and J genes are TRBV5-1 and TRBJ1-1; 8 positions match TRBD1. The CDR3 loop spans 16 amino acids. The germline V gene has CDR1 SGHRS and CDR2 YFSETQ. Losses at the gene ends were 0 bases for V and 2 bases for J; bases not matched to a gene: 6. The CDR3 nucleotides read TGCGCCAGCAGCTTGGTTGGGACAGGACTAAACACTGAAGCTTTCTTT. Its protein is CASSLVGTGLNTEAFF.

J is TRBJ2-1 and V is TRBV12-3 or TRBV12-4; 12 nucleotides align to TRBD1. Germline trimming cut 3 bases from V and 1 base from J; bases unmatched to any gene: 7. CDR3 length equals 18 residues. The CDR3 is CASSLGPGQGASYNEQFF. For the CDR3, the DNA is TGTGCCAGCAGTTTGGGGCCGGGACAGGGGGCTTCCTACAATGAGCAGTTCTTC.

This chain uses TRBV20-1 with TRBJ2-7; no clear D. CDR1 and CDR2 from the germline V gene are DFQATT and SNEGSKA (reference sequence). Trimming removed 0 bases at V and 3 bases at J, with 12 bases between. CDR3 length equals 14 residues. CDR3 nucleotides: TGCAGTGCTAGAGATCCCATTAACAGCTACGAGCAGTACTTC. This sequence encodes CSARDPINSYEQYF.